This T cell receptor (beta chain) is from a study of shared clonotypes between healthy human individuals. Clones were read by immunoSEQ multiplex PCR, and TCRdb kept only the in-frame ones, dropping some. Counted here are 2,100,000 or so clones, nearly 97% occurring once; the ten biggest clones make up 0.13%. The CDR3 spans 13 residues. With V trimmed by 10 bases and J by 9 bases, 12 bases remained unmatched. Germline loops: CDR1 ENHRY, CDR2 SYGVKD. This receptor was taken from a man aged 18 to 30 in good health. The sample comprised naive CD4+ T cells sorted from blood. The subset: CD45RA+ positively selected. This chain links TRBV10-3 with TRBJ2-1, with 7 nucleotides matching TRBD2. The CDR3 loop is CATSVLAEIEQFF. In nucleotides, the CDR3 is TGTGCCACCTCGGTGCTAGCGGAAATTGAGCAGTTCTTC.